These 15 T cell receptor beta chains share one sample of origin, sequenced in a study of cytomegalovirus exposure and HLA in healthy donors. The PCR was carried out with 60 Vbeta primers and 13 Jbeta primers. Libraries were prepared by immunoSEQ multiplex PCR; TCRdb keeps only in-frame clonotypes and omits some of them. The table lists about 180,000 clones, approximately 80% of them singletons. Sequencing input: PBMCs. The receptors shown here come from a man in his sixties in good health and CMV-seronegative.

This chain uses TRBV28 with TRBJ2-7; no firm D call. Germline V gene lookup returns CDR1 MDHEN and CDR2 SYDVKM. The CDR3 is 12 residues long. Trimming removed 3 bases at V and 7 bases at J, with 10 bases between. CDR3 protein: CASSFSRREQYF. The CDR3 DNA follows: TGTGCCAGCAGTTTCTCTAGGCGGGAGCAGTACTTC.

CDR3 residues: CASSYSPWDSTYEQYF. In DNA form, the CDR3 reads TGTGCCAGCAGTTACTCACCCTGGGACAGCACTTACGAGCAGTACTTC. The chain uses TRBV6-5 and TRBJ2-7; 7 bases fit TRBD1. CDR1 and CDR2 (germline): MNHEY, SVGAGI. The CDR3 spans 16 residues. Trimming at V came to 0 bases and at J to 4 bases, leaving 9 bases not matched to a gene.

In this sample, this clone turned up a few times. The chain combines TRBV11-2 with TRBJ2-3; D is possibly TRBD2 (7 bases). Trimming took 0 bases from V and 4 from J, leaving 11 bases between them. CDR3 size: 15 residues. Germline V gene sequence: CDR1 SGHAT, CDR2 FQNNGV. This CDR3 is CASSLDLGGADTQYF. For the CDR3, the DNA is TGTGCCAGCAGCTTAGATCTAGGGGGGGCAGATACGCAGTATTTT.

The sample holds a few counts of this clone. This rearrangement joins TRBV5-1 to TRBJ2-7, with 10 bases fitting TRBD2. V was clipped by 4 bases and J by 1 base; unmatched bases: 2. Per the germline V gene, CDR1 is SGHRS and CDR2 is YFSETQ. The CDR3 has 14 residues. CDR3: CASSDSGGSYEQYF. The CDR3 bases are TGCGCCAGCAGCGATAGCGGGGGGTCCTACGAGCAGTACTTC.

The chain recombines TRBV7-9 with TRBJ1-2, with D possibly being TRBD1 (5 bases). Germline V lookup: CDR1 SEHNR, CDR2 FQNEAQ (reference sequence). The germline V and J ends were trimmed by 4 bases and 9 bases, with 18 bases remaining between them. The CDR3 runs 14 residues. The CDR3 reads CASSSMTALSSYTF. The CDR3 region has the DNA TGTGCCAGCAGCTCCATGACAGCCCTAAGCAGCTACACCTTC. The full variable domain, rest sourced from reference TRBV7-9 and TRBJ1-2, is DTGVSQNPRHKITKRGQNVTFRCDPISEHNRLYWYRQTLGQGPEFLTYFQNEAQLEKSRLLSDRFSAERPKGSFSTLEIQRTEQGDSAMYLCASSSMTALSSYTFGSGTRLTVV.

This chain joins TRBV7-8 and TRBJ2-5; 9 bases are a match to TRBD1. Germline V CDR1 and CDR2: SGHVS, FQNEAQ. Trimming cost V 6 bases and J 2 bases; bases outside gene matches: 7. This CDR3 spans 15 amino acids. CDR3 bases: TGTGCCAGCAGACCGGGACAGGGAAAACAAGAGACCCAGTACTTC. Protein sequence: CASRPGQGKQETQYF.

Concerning this clone: One end of the junction does not line up with germline, which may come from a read error. This sequence joins TRBV7-9 and TRBJ2-7; TRBD1 matches at 8 bases. Germline assignment: CDR1 SEHNR and CDR2 FQNEAQ (reference sequence). CDR3 length: 13 amino acids. CDR3 loop: CASSATGAYERYF. CDR3 nucleotide sequence: TGTGCCAGCAGCGCGACAGGGGCCTACGAGCGGTACTTC.

The chain employs TRBV30 and TRBJ1-6; 8 positions agree with TRBD1. V shed 3 bases, J shed 10 bases, and the junction held 11 bases outside the gene matches. CDR1 is GTSNPN, CDR2 SVGIG, per germline (reference sequence). The CDR3 is 15 residues long. The CDR3 sequence: CAWRVLTGGRSPLHF. The CDR3 DNA reads TGTGCCTGGAGGGTCCTTACAGGGGGAAGATCACCCCTCCACTTT.

V usage is TRBV30 and J usage is TRBJ2-1, with a tentative D call TRBD2 (6 bases). The germline V gene has CDR1 GTSNPN and CDR2 SVGIG (reference sequence). This CDR3 has 13 amino acids. Trimming shortened V by 2 bases and J by 8 bases, and 13 bases separated the two germline ends. The CDR3 coding sequence is TGTGCCTGGAGTAAGGGGAGGTTCTATGAGCAGTTCTTC. It translates to CAWSKGRFYEQFF.

The chain employs TRBV2 and TRBJ2-1, with TRBD1 matching over 8 bases. Per germline, CDR1 SNHLY and CDR2 FYNNEI. CDR3 size: 14 residues. Germline trimming cut 4 bases from V and 7 bases from J; bases unmatched to any gene: 6. This CDR3 is CASSVGTGINEQFF. The CDR3 coding sequence is TGTGCCAGCAGTGTGGGGACAGGAATAAATGAGCAGTTCTTC. Variable domain in full (rest from reference TRBV2 and TRBJ2-1): EPEVTQTPSHQVTQMGQEVILRCVPISNHLYFYWYRQILGQKVEFLVSFYNNEISEKSEIFDDQFSVERPDGSNFTLKIRSTKLEDSAMYFCASSVGTGINEQFFGPGTRLTVL.

This clone was seen a few times. This chain connects TRBV2 to TRBJ2-7; possible D gene TRBD2, 5 bases. Trimming cost V 7 bases and J 2 bases, with 12 bases left between them. Per the germline V gene, CDR1 is SNHLY and CDR2 is FYNNEI. There are 13 residues in the CDR3. CDR3: CASTTAGPYEQYF. In DNA form, the CDR3 reads TGTGCCAGCACTACGGCGGGCCCCTACGAGCAGTACTTC.

V is TRBV6-1 and J is TRBJ1-3; tentatively, D is TRBD1 (6 bases). Trimming took off 4 bases at V and 0 bases at J, with 10 bases between the two ends. The CDR3 runs 15 residues. Germline assignment: CDR1 MNHNS and CDR2 SASEGT. CDR3: CASSGRDNSGNTIYF. Here the CDR3 DNA reads TGTGCCAGCAGTGGCAGGGACAACTCTGGAAACACCATATATTTT.

This chain links TRBV6-5 with TRBJ1-2; possible D gene TRBD1, 5 bases. CDR1 and CDR2 (germline): MNHEY, SVGAGI. This CDR3 is 13 amino acids long. Trimming took off 7 bases at V and 8 bases at J, with 17 bases between the two ends. The DNA of the CDR3 is TGTGCCAGCAATAAAGGGCCAGGGAGGGGCTACACCTTC. This sequence encodes CASNKGPGRGYTF.

The chain recombines TRBV9 with TRBJ2-1, with 11 bases lining up with TRBD2. Per the germline V gene, CDR1 is SGDLS and CDR2 is YYNGEE. V trimming: 0 bases; J trimming: 5 bases; junction bases outside the gene matches: 13. This CDR3 is 19 amino acids long. The CDR3 sequence: CASSVDGRGFSGRDNEQFF. The CDR3, as DNA: TGTGCCAGCAGCGTAGACGGCCGGGGCTTTAGCGGGAGGGACAATGAGCAGTTCTTC.

The chain recombines TRBV5-8 with TRBJ1-2, with D possibly being TRBD1 (6 bases). Germline values: CDR1 SGHTS, CDR2 YDEGEE. The V end was cut by 0 bases, the J end by 8 bases, with 11 bases between. CDR3 size: 13 residues. Written as DNA, the CDR3 is TGTGCCAGCAGCTTGGCCCCAGGGGAAGGCTACACCTTC. Translating it yields CASSLAPGEGYTF.